Following are 9 T cell receptor beta chains from one sample sequenced in a study of blood T cell repertoires in COVID-19. Method: immunoSEQ multiplex PCR; TCRdb's copy keeps in-frame clones and lacks some. Of more than 55,000 clones listed, approximately 90% are singletons. The sequencing sample was made of peripheral blood. These receptors came from a human donor with active COVID-19. The donor label of this sample is uncertain.

This clone was counted a single time. The chain links TRBV27 to TRBJ2-1, with 10 positions matching TRBD1. After removal of 6 bases from V and 9 bases from J, the junction contained 8 bases not matched to a gene. Per the germline V gene, CDR1 is MNHEY and CDR2 is SMNVEV (reference sequence). The CDR3 totals 14 residues. The CDR3 spells CASSSDRGGTEQFF. CDR3 nucleotide sequence: TGTGCCAGCAGCTCGGACAGGGGGGGCACTGAGCAGTTCTTC.

This chain uses TRBV7-2 with TRBJ2-7, with D hard to call. Germline V CDR1 and CDR2: SGHTA, FQGNSA. V was clipped by 3 bases and J by 3 bases, with 15 bases between them. This CDR3 has 15 residues. As DNA, the CDR3 is TGTGCCAGCAGCTTGGTTCCGGAGCAAGACTACGAGCAGTACTTC. It codes for CASSLVPEQDYEQYF.

The V gene is TRBV3-1 (or the pseudogene TRBV3-2), the J gene TRBJ2-4; no clear D gene. The CDR3 extends over 15 amino acids. The germline V and J ends were trimmed by 2 bases and 0 bases, with 8 bases remaining between them. Germline CDR1 and CDR2: LGHDT and YNNKEL (reference sequence). The CDR3 sequence is CASSQSRLAKNIQYF. The CDR3 DNA follows: TGTGCCAGCAGCCAATCGCGGCTAGCCAAAAACATTCAGTACTTC.

The chain is built from TRBV30 and TRBJ1-5; D call uncertain. Germline V gives CDR1 GTSNPN, CDR2 SVGIG (reference sequence). Trimming stripped 2 bases from V and 2 bases from J, with 7 bases between. The length of the CDR3 is 13 residues. In nucleotides, the CDR3 is TGTGCCTGGAGTTCCCAGGGCAATCAGCCCCAGCATTTT. Protein: CAWSSQGNQPQHF.

This clone was seen only once. The rearrangement links TRBV4-1 to TRBJ1-2, with TRBD1 as a possible D gene (6 bases). CDR1 and CDR2 (germline): MGHRA, YSYEKL. Trimming took off 5 bases at V and 4 bases at J, with 20 bases between the two ends. This CDR3 region has 16 residues. For the CDR3, the DNA is TGCGCCAGCAGCTCCACAGGGACCGGGGTTGGCTATGGCTACACCTTC. Translation: CASSSTGTGVGYGYTF.

This sequence joins TRBV9 and TRBJ2-2; 9 bases fit TRBD1. The germline CDR1 and CDR2 sequences are SGDLS and YYNGEE. V dropped 2 bases and J dropped 4; count of bases not matched to a gene: 9. This CDR3 region has 17 residues. Here the CDR3 DNA reads TGTGCCAGCAGCGTTATGCCGGGACAGGGACGCACCGGGGAGCTGTTTTTT. This encodes CASSVMPGQGRTGELFF.

This rearrangement joins TRBV4-3 to TRBJ1-3; D unclear. V was shortened by 0 bases and J by 7 bases, with 16 bases between the two germline ends. CDR1 is LGHNA, CDR2 YSLEER, per germline. The CDR3 is made up of 16 amino acids. CDR3 sequence reads: CASSQDSFEGGNTIYF. CDR3 coding DNA: TGCGCCAGCAGCCAAGATAGCTTCGAGGGAGGGAACACCATATATTTT.

The chain links TRBV7-9 to TRBJ2-1; 11 bases match TRBD2. Germline-derived CDR1 and CDR2 are SEHNR and FQNEAQ (reference sequence). The CDR3 runs 14 residues. V shed 5 bases and J 5 bases; nucleotides not matched to a gene: 2. The CDR3 nucleotides are TGTGCCAGCAGCCGACTAGCGGGGAACAATGAGCAGTTCTTC. It yields the protein CASSRLAGNNEQFF.

The genes are TRBV10-3 and TRBJ1-4; 7 bases are shared with TRBD1. V shed 8 bases and J 6 bases; nucleotides not matched to a gene: 12. The CDR3 length is 15 residues. Germline loops: CDR1 ENHRY, CDR2 SYGVKD. The CDR3 here is CAIGPKGAGYEKLFF. The CDR3 DNA is TGTGCCATCGGACCGAAGGGGGCTGGGTATGAAAAACTGTTTTTT.